These 14 T cell receptor beta chains came from one sample sequenced in a study of STAT5B mutations in CD4+ large granular lymphocyte leukemia. Libraries were prepared by immunoSEQ multiplex PCR; TCRdb keeps only in-frame clonotypes and omits some of them. The table shows around 30,000 clones, with around 74% occurring only once. The sequencing sample was made of CD4+ T cells from blood buffy coats. The receptors shown here come from a human donor in good health.

This clone was detected only once. Because the CDR3's place on the DNA is in doubt, the DNA is left out and the CDR3 is given as listed by TCRdb. The V gene is TRBV28, the J gene TRBJ2-1; TRBD2 reflects the table's D call only, with no check against the DNA. The CDR3 length equals 15 residues, ends included. Germline CDR1 MDHEN, CDR2 SYDVKM. CDR3 sequence reads: CASSSSGGPYNEQFF.

The J gene is TRBJ1-1, the V gene TRBV20-1; no definite D call. In germline, CDR1 is DFQATT, CDR2 SNEGSKA (reference sequence). The V end was cut by 3 bases, the J end by 0 bases, with 2 bases between. The CDR3 is made up of 11 amino acids. The CDR3 DNA sequence: TGCAGTGCTAGTGTGAACACTGAAGCTTTCTTT. It codes for CSASVNTEAFF.

This clone was seen a handful of times. The chain links TRBV10-1 to TRBJ1-6; D ambiguous. CDR1 and CDR2 from the germline V gene are WNHNN and SYGVQD (reference sequence). V was pared by 7 bases and J by 9 bases, with 7 bases between. The CDR3 is made up of 11 amino acids. CDR3 DNA: TGCGCCAGCACCGCCTCTTCACCCCTCCACTTT. Its protein is CASTASSPLHF.

V and J are TRBV29-1 and TRBJ1-3; no definite D call. Germline CDR1 SQVTM, CDR2 ANQGSEA. This CDR3 is 11 amino acids long. Trimming pared 2 bases from V and 5 bases from J, leaving 4 bases between. CDR3 amino acids: CSVEQRNTIYF. The DNA for the CDR3 is TGCAGCGTTGAACAGAGAAACACCATATATTTT.

This clone has more than one count but fewer than ten. This sequence joins TRBV10-3 and TRBJ1-1; D ambiguous. Trimming pared 6 bases from V and 1 base from J, leaving 9 bases between. The CDR3 totals 13 residues. In germline, CDR1 is ENHRY, CDR2 SYGVKD. The CDR3 coding sequence is TGTGCCATCAGGAAGCAAAAGAACACTGAAGCTTTCTTT. Translating it yields CAIRKQKNTEAFF.

The CDR3 DNA sequence: TGTGCCAGCAAGGGAGGAGAGCAGTACTTC. Its protein is CASKGGEQYF. The chain links TRBV2 to TRBJ2-7; D might be TRBD2 (6 bases). V was clipped by 7 bases and J by 7 bases, with 8 bases between them. The CDR3 is 10 residues long. CDR1 is SNHLY, CDR2 FYNNEI, per germline. The whole variable domain, remainder taken from reference TRBV2 and TRBJ2-7, is EPEVTQTPSHQVTQMGQEVILRCVPISNHLYFYWYRQILGQKVEFLVSFYNNEISEKSEIFDDQFSVERPDGSNFTLKIRSTKLEDSAMYFCASKGGEQYFGPGTRLTVT.

The chain combines TRBV9 with TRBJ1-4; a possible D gene is TRBD1 (5 bases). Trimming left V 4 bases short and J 8 bases short, with 18 bases between. Germline lookup yields CDR1 SGDLS and CDR2 YYNGEE. The CDR3 is 15 residues long. CDR3 bases: TGTGCCAGCAGCCCAAGTGGTGCAGGGTGGGAAAAACTGTTTTTT. This codes for CASSPSGAGWEKLFF.

V gene TRBV4-2 combines with J gene TRBJ1-2; TRBD1 is a possible D gene (5 bases). Germline CDR1 is LGHNA and CDR2 is YNFKEQ. The CDR3 consists of 13 residues. V lost 1 base and J lost 4, with 7 bases in between. In DNA form, the CDR3 reads TGTGCCAGCAGCCAAGCGCAGGGCTATGGCTACACCTTC. Translation: CASSQAQGYGYTF.

The chain carries TRBV21-1 and TRBJ2-5; TRBD1 is taken as the D call from the table, unchecked against the DNA. TRBV21-1 is annotated as a pseudogene. The CDR3 spans 16 residues. The CDR3 is CASSPDRAPPEETQYF. The CDR3 DNA reads TGTGCCAGCAGCCCCGACAGGGCCCCACCAGAGGAGACCCAGTACTTC.

This chain uses TRBV6-1 with TRBJ1-2, with unresolved D. CDR1 and CDR2 (germline): MNHNS, SASEGT. With 1 base removed from V and 4 bases from J, the gap between germline ends came to 10 bases. The CDR3 has 14 residues. In DNA form, the CDR3 reads TGTGCCAGCAGTGAAGTTGGGCCGACCTATGGCTACACCTTC. This codes for CASSEVGPTYGYTF.

The CDR3 DNA reads TGTGCCAGCAGCAAATTATCCAGGGGCGCAGCAGAAAGCTCCTACAATGAGCAGTTCTTC. Encoded protein: CASSKLSRGAAESSYNEQFF. This chain uses TRBV21-1 with TRBJ2-1; TRBD1 is taken as the D call from the table, unchecked against the DNA. TRBV21-1 is an annotated pseudogene. The length of the CDR3 is 20 residues.

This clone has only a few counts. This chain uses TRBV10-3 with TRBJ2-6; either TRBD1 or TRBD2 may supply D (5 bases each). V was cut by 10 bases and J by 0 bases, with 19 bases left in between. This CDR3 comprises 17 residues. In germline, CDR1 is ENHRY, CDR2 SYGVKD. The DNA of the CDR3 is TGTGCCACCGCGCACGGGGCAGAAATCTCTGGGGCCAACGTCCTGACTTTC. Translated, it gives CATAHGAEISGANVLTF.

The chain recombines TRBV19 with TRBJ2-5; 10 bases fit TRBD2. Germline V gene sequence: CDR1 LNHDA, CDR2 SQIVND (reference sequence). This CDR3 region has 15 residues. The trim removed 2 bases at V and 4 bases at J, leaving 4 bases unmatched. As DNA, the CDR3 is TGTGCCAGTAGTATAAGATTAGCGGGAGGAGAGACCCAGTACTTC. Translated: CASSIRLAGGETQYF.

J is TRBJ1-2 and V is TRBV7-2; D is uncertain. Germline lookup yields CDR1 SGHTA and CDR2 FQGNSA. V lost 0 bases and J lost 0, with 5 bases in between. CDR3 length: 14 residues. CDR3 in DNA: TGTGCCAGCAGCTTAGCGAGAACTAACTATGGCTACACCTTC. Translated: CASSLARTNYGYTF.